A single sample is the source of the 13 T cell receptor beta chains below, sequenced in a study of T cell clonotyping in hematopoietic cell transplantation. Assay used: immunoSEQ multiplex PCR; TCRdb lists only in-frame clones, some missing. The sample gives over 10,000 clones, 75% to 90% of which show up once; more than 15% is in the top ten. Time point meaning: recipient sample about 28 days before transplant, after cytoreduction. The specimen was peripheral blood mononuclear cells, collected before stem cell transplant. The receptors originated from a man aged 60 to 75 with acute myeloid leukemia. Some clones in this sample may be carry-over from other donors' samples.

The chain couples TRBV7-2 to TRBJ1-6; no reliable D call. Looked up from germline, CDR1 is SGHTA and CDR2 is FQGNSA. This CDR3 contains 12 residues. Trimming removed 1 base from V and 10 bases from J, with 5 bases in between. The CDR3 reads CASSLEGSPLHF. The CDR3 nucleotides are TGTGCCAGCAGCTTAGAAGGCTCACCCCTCCACTTT.

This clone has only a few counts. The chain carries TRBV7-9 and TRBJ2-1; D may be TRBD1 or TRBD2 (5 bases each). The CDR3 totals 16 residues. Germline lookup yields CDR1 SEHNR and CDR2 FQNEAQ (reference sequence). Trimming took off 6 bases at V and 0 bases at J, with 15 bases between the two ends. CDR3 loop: CASSLPGASSYNEQFF. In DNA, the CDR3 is TGTGCCAGCAGTCTCCCCGGGGCTAGCTCCTACAATGAGCAGTTCTTC.

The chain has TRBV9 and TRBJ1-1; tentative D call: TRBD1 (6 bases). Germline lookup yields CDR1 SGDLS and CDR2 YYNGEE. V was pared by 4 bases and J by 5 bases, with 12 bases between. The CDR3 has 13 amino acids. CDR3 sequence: CASSNQGRTEAFF. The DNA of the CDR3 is TGTGCCAGCAGCAACCAGGGGAGAACTGAAGCTTTCTTT.

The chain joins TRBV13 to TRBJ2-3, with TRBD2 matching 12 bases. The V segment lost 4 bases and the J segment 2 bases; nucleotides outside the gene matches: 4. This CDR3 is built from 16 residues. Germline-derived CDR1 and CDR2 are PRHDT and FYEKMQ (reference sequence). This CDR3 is CASSSSSGGATDTQYF. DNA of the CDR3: TGTGCCAGCAGCTCGTCTAGCGGGGGGGCCACAGATACGCAGTATTTT.

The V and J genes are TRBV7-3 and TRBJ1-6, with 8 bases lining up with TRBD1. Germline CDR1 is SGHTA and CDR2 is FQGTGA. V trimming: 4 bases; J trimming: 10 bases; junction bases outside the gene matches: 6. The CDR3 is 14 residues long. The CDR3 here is CASSSTGGRSPLHF. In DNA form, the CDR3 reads TGTGCCAGCAGCTCCACAGGGGGGAGGTCACCCCTCCACTTT.

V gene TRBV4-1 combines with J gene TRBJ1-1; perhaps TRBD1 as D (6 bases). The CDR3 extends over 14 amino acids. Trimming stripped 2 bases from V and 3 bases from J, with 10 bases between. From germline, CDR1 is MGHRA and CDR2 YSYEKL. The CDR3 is CASSQNRDDTEAFF. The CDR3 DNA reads TGCGCCAGCAGCCAAAACAGGGACGACACTGAAGCTTTCTTT.

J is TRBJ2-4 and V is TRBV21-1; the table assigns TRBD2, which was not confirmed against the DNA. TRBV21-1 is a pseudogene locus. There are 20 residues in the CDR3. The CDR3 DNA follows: TGTGCCAGCAGCAAAGGGGGACTAGCGGGGACTTTTCTAGCCAAAAACATTCAGTACTTC. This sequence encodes CASSKGGLAGTFLAKNIQYF.

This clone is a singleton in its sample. The CDR3 here is CASSLARRQFGETQYF. The CDR3 DNA reads as TGTGCCAGCAGCTTAGCGCGTCGGCAGTTCGGTGAGACCCAGTACTTC. The genes are TRBV7-9 and TRBJ2-5; D remains ambiguous. Trimming took off 0 bases at V and 5 bases at J, with 16 bases between the two ends. CDR1 and CDR2 from the germline V gene are SEHNR and FQNEAQ (reference sequence). There are 16 residues in the CDR3. Filled out from reference TRBV7-9 and TRBJ2-5, the complete variable domain reads DTGVSQNPRHKITKRGQNVTFRCDPISEHNRLYWYRQTLGQGPEFLTYFQNEAQLEKSRLLSDRFSAERPKGSFSTLEIQRTEQGDSAMYLCASSLARRQFGETQYFGPGTRLLVL.

The CDR3 sequence is CASSQERRIHSPLHF. The CDR3 DNA follows: TGTGCCAGCAGCCAAGAGCGGAGAATCCATTCACCCCTCCACTTT. This chain uses TRBV14 with TRBJ1-6; D remains unclear. Germline-derived CDR1 and CDR2 are SGHDN and FVKESK. V gave up 0 bases and J gave up 8 bases, with 11 bases separating them. This CDR3 has 15 residues.

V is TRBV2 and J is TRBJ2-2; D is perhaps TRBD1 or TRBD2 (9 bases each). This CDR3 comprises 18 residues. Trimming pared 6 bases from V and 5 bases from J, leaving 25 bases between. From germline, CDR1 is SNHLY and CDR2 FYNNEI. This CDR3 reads CASRTGTGLAGGTGELFF. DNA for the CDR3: TGTGCCAGCAGGACCGGGACAGGGTTGGCGGGGGGGACCGGGGAGCTGTTTTTT.

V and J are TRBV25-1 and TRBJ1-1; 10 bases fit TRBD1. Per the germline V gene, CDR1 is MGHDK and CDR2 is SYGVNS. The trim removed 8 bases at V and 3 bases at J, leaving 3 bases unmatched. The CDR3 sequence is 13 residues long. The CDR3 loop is CASGGQGYTEAFF. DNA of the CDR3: TGTGCCAGCGGGGGACAGGGGTACACTGAAGCTTTCTTT.

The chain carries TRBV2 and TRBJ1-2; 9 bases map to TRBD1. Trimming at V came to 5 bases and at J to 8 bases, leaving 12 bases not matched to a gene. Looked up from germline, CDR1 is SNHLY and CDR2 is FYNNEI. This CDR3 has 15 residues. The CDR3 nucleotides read TGTGCCAGCAGTCTCACAGGGGGCGACAGGATCGGCTACACCTTC. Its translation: CASSLTGGDRIGYTF.

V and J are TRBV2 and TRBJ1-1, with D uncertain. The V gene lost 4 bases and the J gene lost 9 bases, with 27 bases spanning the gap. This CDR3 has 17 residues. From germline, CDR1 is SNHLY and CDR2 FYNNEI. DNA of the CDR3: TGTGCCAGCAGTGCCTTCGGTGGAGTATACGAGATAACGAAAGCTTTCTTT. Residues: CASSAFGGVYEITKAFF.